The rows below give T cell receptor beta chains drawn from one sample of a study of siplizumab effects on memory and regulatory T cells. Assay used: immunoSEQ multiplex PCR; TCRdb lists only in-frame clones, some missing. Here the sample spans about 99,000 clones, more than 85% being singletons. The sequencing sample was made of Tregs sorted from blood. The receptor set was obtained from a human donor in good health. CDR3s include the opening cysteine and the closing phenylalanine or tryptophan. The order of the fields is D gene, V gene, J gene, clone size, CDR3 protein, CDR3 DNA. A D gene is named only where the DNA matches it firmly. Only some rows state a clone size, as once, few, many or a class for expanded clones.

>TRBD2|TRBV7-3|TRBJ2-1|NA
CASSLRAGDSWNEQFF
TGTGCCAGCAGCTTACGGGCGGGGGATTCGTGGAATGAGCAGTTCTTC
>NA|TRBV6-5|TRBJ1-2|NA
CATKSGPGYGYTF
TGTGCCACCAAGTCGGGTCCGGGTTATGGCTACACCTTC
>NA|TRBV4-1|TRBJ1-4|NA
CASSLNSVATNEKLFF
TGCGCCAGCAGCCTCAACTCGGTGGCAACTAATGAAAAACTGTTTTTT
>NA|TRBV5-5|TRBJ1-1|few
CASSLLPAREAFF
TGTGCCAGCAGCTTGTTGCCCGCGCGTGAAGCTTTCTTT
>NA|TRBV4-3|TRBJ2-7|few
CASSRGPSYEQYF
TGCGCCAGCAGCCGCGGCCCTTCCTACGAGCAGTACTTC
>NA|TRBV6-6|TRBJ2-1|once
CASSYSTLAQNEQFF
TGTGCCAGCAGTTACTCGACACTAGCTCAGAATGAGCAGTTCTTC
>NA|TRBV18|TRBJ2-3|NA
CASSPGVQADTQYF
TGTGCCAGCTCACCAGGGGTCCAGGCAGATACGCAGTATTTT
>NA|TRBV19|TRBJ1-1|NA
CASSIVPAEAFF
TGTGCCAGTAGTATAGTTCCCGCCGAAGCTTTCTTT
>NA|TRBV5-1|TRBJ2-1|once
CASSLEGRWAYNEQFF
TGCGCCAGCAGCTTGGAAGGTAGATGGGCCTACAATGAGCAGTTCTTC
>NA|TRBV15|TRBJ2-3|NA
CATSRDGTDTQYF
TGTGCCACCAGCAGAGATGGGACAGATACGCAGTATTTT
>NA|TRBV18|TRBJ1-6|few
CASSPAQSSYNSPLHF
TGTGCCAGCTCACCAGCCCAGAGCTCCTATAATTCACCCCTCCACTTT
>TRBD2|TRBV5-4|TRBJ2-1|NA
CASSRTSGEPNEQFF
TGTGCCAGCAGCCGGACTAGCGGGGAACCCAATGAGCAGTTCTTC
>NA|TRBV20-1|TRBJ1-1|NA
CSARAIVGAFF
TGCAGTGCCAGGGCGATTGTTGGAGCTTTCTTT
>NA|TRBV6-5|TRBJ2-2|NA
CASSYSLRNTGELFF
TGTGCCAGCAGTTACTCGCTGCGGAACACCGGGGAGCTGTTTTTT
>NA|TRBV27|TRBJ2-2|NA
CASSLTRGTGELFF
TGTGCCAGCAGTTTGACCCGGGGTACCGGGGAGCTGTTTTTT
>TRBD2|TRBV4-3|TRBJ2-7|NA
CASSAQLAGSLEQYF
TGCGCCAGCAGCGCTCAACTAGCGGGATCTCTCGAGCAGTACTTC